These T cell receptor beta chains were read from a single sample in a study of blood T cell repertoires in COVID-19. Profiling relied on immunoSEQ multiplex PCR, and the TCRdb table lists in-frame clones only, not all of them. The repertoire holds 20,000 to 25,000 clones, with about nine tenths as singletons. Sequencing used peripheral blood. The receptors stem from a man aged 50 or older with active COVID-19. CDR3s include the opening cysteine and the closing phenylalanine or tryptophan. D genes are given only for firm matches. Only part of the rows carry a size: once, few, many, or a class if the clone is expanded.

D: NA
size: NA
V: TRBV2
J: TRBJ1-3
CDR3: CASSAVLSGNTIYF
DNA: TGTGCCAGCAGTGCGGTCCTCTCTGGAAACACCATATATTTT

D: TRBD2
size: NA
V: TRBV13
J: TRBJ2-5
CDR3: CASSLFASGRGGETQYF
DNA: TGTGCCAGCAGCTTATTCGCTAGCGGACGGGGAGGAGAGACCCAGTACTTC

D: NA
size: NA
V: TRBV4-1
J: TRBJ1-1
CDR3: CASTSGAGMNTEAFF
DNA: TGCGCCAGCACTTCCGGGGCGGGGATGAACACTGAAGCTTTCTTT

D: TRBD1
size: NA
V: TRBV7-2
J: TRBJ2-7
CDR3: CASSLTLQGFEQYF
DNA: TGTGCCAGCAGCCTAACGTTACAGGGGTTCGAGCAGTACTTC

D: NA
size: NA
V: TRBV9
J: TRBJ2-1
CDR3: CASSVAGVLYNEQFF
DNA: TGTGCCAGCAGCGTAGCGGGGGTACTTTACAATGAGCAGTTCTTC

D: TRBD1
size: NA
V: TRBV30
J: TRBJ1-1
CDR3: CAWSHRGLGTEAFF
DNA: TGTGCCTGGAGTCACAGGGGGCTGGGCACTGAAGCTTTCTTT

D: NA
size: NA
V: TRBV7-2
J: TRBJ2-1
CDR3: CASSPGRGRSGEQFF
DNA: TGTGCCAGCAGTCCTGGGAGGGGGAGGAGCGGTGAGCAGTTCTTC

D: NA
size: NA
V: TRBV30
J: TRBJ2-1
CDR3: CAWKQEKQFF
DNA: TGTGCCTGGAAACAGGAAAAGCAGTTCTTC

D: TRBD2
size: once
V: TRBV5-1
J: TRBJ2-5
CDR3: CASSPGTSSRETQYF
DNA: TGCGCCAGCAGCCCAGGGACTAGCAGCCGAGAGACCCAGTACTTC

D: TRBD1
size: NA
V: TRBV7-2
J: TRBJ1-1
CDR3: CASSLGRDRAMNTEAFF
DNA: TGTGCCAGCAGCTTAGGACGAGACAGGGCCATGAACACTGAAGCTTTCTTT

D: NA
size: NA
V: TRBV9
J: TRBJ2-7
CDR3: CASSVATTSYEQYF
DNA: TGTGCCAGCAGCGTAGCCACCACCAGCTACGAGCAGTACTTC

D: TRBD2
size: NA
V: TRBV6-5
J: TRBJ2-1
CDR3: CASQGLAEVNEQFF
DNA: TGTGCCAGCCAGGGACTAGCGGAGGTCAATGAGCAGTTCTTC

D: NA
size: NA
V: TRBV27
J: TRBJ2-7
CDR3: CASSFVGGGGAGYEQYF
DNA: TGTGCCAGCAGTTTTGTCGGTGGAGGGGGGGCGGGCTACGAGCAGTACTTC

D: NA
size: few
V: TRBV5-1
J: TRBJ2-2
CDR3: CASSANLRGTGELFF
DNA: TGCGCCAGCAGCGCCAATCTCAGGGGAACCGGGGAGCTGTTTTTT

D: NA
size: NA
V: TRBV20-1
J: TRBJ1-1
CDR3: CSASSGPGEWTEAFF
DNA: TGCAGTGCTAGTAGTGGGCCAGGGGAATGGACTGAAGCTTTCTTT

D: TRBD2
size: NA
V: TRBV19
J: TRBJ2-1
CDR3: CASSSWTSGGADEQFF
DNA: TGTGCCAGTAGTTCCTGGACTAGCGGGGGGGCAGATGAGCAGTTCTTC

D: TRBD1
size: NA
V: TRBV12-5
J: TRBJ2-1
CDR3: CASGTDRVYNEQFF
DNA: TGTGCTAGTGGAACTGACAGGGTGTACAATGAGCAGTTCTTC

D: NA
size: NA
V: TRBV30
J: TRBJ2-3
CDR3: CAWSVDRQSTDTQYF
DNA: TGTGCCTGGAGTGTAGACAGGCAAAGCACAGATACGCAGTATTTT

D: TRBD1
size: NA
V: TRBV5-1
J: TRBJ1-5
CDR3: CASSLGTGGDQPQHF
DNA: TGCGCCAGCAGCTTGGGGACAGGGGGCGATCAGCCCCAGCATTTT

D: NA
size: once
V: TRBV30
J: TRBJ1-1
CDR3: CAWSVNREASFF
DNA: TGTGCCTGGAGTGTAAACCGGGAAGCTTCTTTCTTT

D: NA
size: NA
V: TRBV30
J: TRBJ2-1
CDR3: CAWRSGLEGEQFF
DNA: TGTGCCTGGAGGTCTGGACTGGAAGGCGAGCAGTTCTTC

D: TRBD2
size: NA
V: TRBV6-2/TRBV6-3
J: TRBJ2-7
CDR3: CASSTREAVFSYEQYF
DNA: TGTGCCAGCAGTACCCGGGAGGCAGTTTTCTCCTACGAGCAGTACTTC

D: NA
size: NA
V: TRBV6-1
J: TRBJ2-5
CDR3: CASSEAQGWGVFGRETQYF
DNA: TGTGCCAGCAGTGAAGCGCAGGGTTGGGGGGTTTTTGGGCGAGAGACCCAGTACTTC

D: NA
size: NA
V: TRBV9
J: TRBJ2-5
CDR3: CASSMGLMQETQYF
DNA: TGTGCCAGCAGCATGGGACTCATGCAAGAGACCCAGTACTTC

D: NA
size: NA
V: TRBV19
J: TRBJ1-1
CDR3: CASKLGLGSTEAFF
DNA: TGTGCCAGTAAACTAGGTTTGGGGTCTACTGAAGCTTTCTTT

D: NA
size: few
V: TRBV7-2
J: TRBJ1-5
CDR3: CASSLGPISNQPQHF
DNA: TGTGCCAGCAGCCTAGGGCCGATTAGCAATCAGCCCCAGCATTTT

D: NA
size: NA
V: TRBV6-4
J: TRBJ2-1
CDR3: CASSDVAGAEQFF
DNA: TGTGCCAGCAGCGACGTTGCGGGTGCTGAGCAGTTCTTC

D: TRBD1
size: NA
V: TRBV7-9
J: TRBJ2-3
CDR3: CASSWGQGDEDTQYF
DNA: TGTGCCAGCAGCTGGGGACAGGGTGACGAGGATACGCAGTATTTT

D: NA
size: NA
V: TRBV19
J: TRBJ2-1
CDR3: CASRVQASSYNEQFF
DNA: TGTGCCAGTAGAGTCCAGGCGAGCTCCTACAATGAGCAGTTCTTC

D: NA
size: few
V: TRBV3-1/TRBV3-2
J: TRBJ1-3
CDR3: CASSHDRPDTLSGNTIYF
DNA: TGTGCCAGCAGCCACGACAGGCCCGATACCCTCTCTGGAAACACCATATATTTT

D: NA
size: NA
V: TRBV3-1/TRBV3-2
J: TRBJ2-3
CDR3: CASSQGGASTDTQYF
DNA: TGTGCCAGCAGCCAAGGCGGAGCTAGCACAGATACGCAGTATTTT